This paragraph covers one T cell receptor (beta chain) sequence. Its antigen is unknown. This sample was included in a study of lymphopenia after photon versus proton radiotherapy. TCRdb's table, derived via immunoSEQ multiplex PCR, lists solely in-frame clones and lacks some. The profile shows 55,000 to 75,000 clones, roughly 91% of them singletons. Notes on the study in general: After lymphocyte nadir, photon-treated repertoires showed oligoclonal expansion, especially CD8+ Temra.

This clonotype was obtained from a woman in her 70s with pancreatic cancer. Specimen: peripheral blood, collected from a patient treated with photon-based radiotherapy.

CDR3 residues: CSVDETAGAYNEQFF. In DNA, the CDR3 is TGCAGCGTTGACGAGACAGCGGGCGCTTACAATGAGCAGTTCTTC. The V and J genes are TRBV29-1 and TRBJ2-1, with D perhaps matching TRBD2 (6 bases). CDR3 length: 15 amino acids. Trimming left V 3 bases short and J 4 bases short, with 16 bases between. CDR1 is SQVTM and CDR2 is ANQGSEA in the germline V gene.